A selection of T cell receptor beta chains follows, all from one sample in a study of T cell clonotyping in hematopoietic cell transplantation. Only in-frame clones appear in the TCRdb table, and some are missing; sequencing was by immunoSEQ multiplex PCR. The sample includes about 7,200 clones, about 96% of them seen just once. Sequencing was performed on PBMCs, taken 30 days after allogeneic stem cell transplant. The origin of the receptors is a male patient aged 40-55 years who had an allogeneic stem cell transplant from a related donor, so the T cells may come from the graft donor. Some clones in this sample may be carry-over from other donors' samples. CDR3s leave out the opening cysteine and the closing phenylalanine or tryptophan. A D gene is named only where the DNA matches it firmly.

D gene: NA
V gene: TRBV29-1
J gene: TRBJ1-4
CDR3 protein: SVGSSNEKLF

D gene: TRBD1
V gene: TRBV11-2
J gene: TRBJ1-2
CDR3 protein: ASSLYRGHYGYT

D gene: NA
V gene: TRBV30
J gene: TRBJ2-7
CDR3 protein: AWSAGGAGYEQY

D gene: NA
V gene: TRBV7-2
J gene: TRBJ2-6
CDR3 protein: ASHPPGSGANVLT

D gene: NA
V gene: TRBV6-6
J gene: TRBJ2-7
CDR3 protein: ASGNGASVPYEQY

D gene: NA
V gene: TRBV11-2
J gene: TRBJ1-1
CDR3 protein: ASSLMDTEAF

D gene: TRBD1
V gene: TRBV29-1
J gene: TRBJ2-5
CDR3 protein: SVTQPGQETQY

D gene: TRBD2
V gene: TRBV7-2
J gene: TRBJ2-5
CDR3 protein: ASSSPGLAGGAETQY

D gene: TRBD1
V gene: TRBV7-3
J gene: TRBJ1-1
CDR3 protein: ASSLIEGARAF

D gene: NA
V gene: TRBV20-1
J gene: TRBJ1-2
CDR3 protein: SANSVYGYT

D gene: NA
V gene: TRBV6-1
J gene: TRBJ1-1
CDR3 protein: ASRSANTEAF

D gene: NA
V gene: TRBV28
J gene: TRBJ2-3
CDR3 protein: ASNADSPTDTQY

D gene: NA
V gene: TRBV6-5
J gene: TRBJ2-3
CDR3 protein: ASSYSTGVTDTQY

D gene: TRBD1
V gene: TRBV30
J gene: TRBJ1-2
CDR3 protein: AWSVIGGDGYT

D gene: NA
V gene: TRBV30
J gene: TRBJ1-2
CDR3 protein: AWSVGDEAYYGYT

D gene: TRBD2
V gene: TRBV11-2
J gene: TRBJ2-7
CDR3 protein: ASSLDPGLVGEQY

D gene: NA
V gene: TRBV28
J gene: TRBJ1-5
CDR3 protein: ASTGVVPRSQPQH

D gene: NA
V gene: TRBV5-4
J gene: TRBJ2-5
CDR3 protein: ASRRDTHQETQY

D gene: NA
V gene: TRBV7-2
J gene: TRBJ2-3
CDR3 protein: ASTLEGHRIRLSTDTQY

D gene: NA
V gene: TRBV28
J gene: TRBJ1-2
CDR3 protein: ASSPGQWGYGYT

D gene: TRBD1
V gene: TRBV5-1
J gene: TRBJ2-2
CDR3 protein: ASSLRDSGTGELF

D gene: TRBD1
V gene: TRBV5-6
J gene: TRBJ1-4
CDR3 protein: ASSFGQGDEKLF

D gene: TRBD1
V gene: TRBV19
J gene: TRBJ1-2
CDR3 protein: ASSIDRADGYT

D gene: NA
V gene: TRBV13
J gene: TRBJ1-1
CDR3 protein: ASSLGPSEAF

D gene: NA
V gene: TRBV6-1
J gene: TRBJ2-2
CDR3 protein: ASSVVTLTGELF

D gene: NA
V gene: TRBV10-3
J gene: TRBJ1-6
CDR3 protein: AISGTGLNNSPLH

D gene: NA
V gene: TRBV6-5
J gene: TRBJ1-1
CDR3 protein: ASSYSSRAVTEAF

D gene: NA
V gene: TRBV11-2
J gene: TRBJ2-1
CDR3 protein: ASSLAIYNEQF

D gene: TRBD1
V gene: TRBV5-1
J gene: TRBJ1-3
CDR3 protein: ASSLGDSRNTIY

D gene: TRBD1
V gene: TRBV6-5
J gene: TRBJ1-6
CDR3 protein: ASSKTGADSPLH

D gene: NA
V gene: TRBV2
J gene: TRBJ2-7
CDR3 protein: ASSEGTPTEQY

D gene: TRBD2
V gene: TRBV11-1
J gene: TRBJ2-3
CDR3 protein: ASSLAASGGATDTQY

D gene: NA
V gene: TRBV6-1
J gene: TRBJ1-2
CDR3 protein: ASSEVGGRGYT

D gene: TRBD1
V gene: TRBV7-8
J gene: TRBJ1-6
CDR3 protein: ASSPGQIYNSPLH

D gene: NA
V gene: TRBV28
J gene: TRBJ1-2
CDR3 protein: ASSPPTRGSGYT

D gene: NA
V gene: TRBV6-6
J gene: TRBJ2-7
CDR3 protein: ASSYSRFGGTGEQY

D gene: NA
V gene: TRBV7-2
J gene: TRBJ1-1
CDR3 protein: ASSLTQMNTEAF

D gene: NA
V gene: TRBV30
J gene: TRBJ2-3
CDR3 protein: AWSVLIADTQY

D gene: TRBD1
V gene: TRBV29-1
J gene: TRBJ2-5
CDR3 protein: SASRTGPQETQY

D gene: NA
V gene: TRBV2
J gene: TRBJ2-2
CDR3 protein: ASSEEQTFTGELF